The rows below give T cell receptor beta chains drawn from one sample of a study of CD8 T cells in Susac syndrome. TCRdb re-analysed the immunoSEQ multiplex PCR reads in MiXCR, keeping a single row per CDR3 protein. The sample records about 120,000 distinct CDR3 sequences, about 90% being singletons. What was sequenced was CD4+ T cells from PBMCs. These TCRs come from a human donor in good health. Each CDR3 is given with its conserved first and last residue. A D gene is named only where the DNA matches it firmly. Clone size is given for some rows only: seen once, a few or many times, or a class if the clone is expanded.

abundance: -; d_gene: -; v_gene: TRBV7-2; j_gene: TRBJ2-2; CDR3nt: TGTGCCAGCAGACGGGACTCCCGACCTAACTCTCCTACCGGGGAGCTGTTTTTT; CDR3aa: CASRRDSRPNSPTGELFF
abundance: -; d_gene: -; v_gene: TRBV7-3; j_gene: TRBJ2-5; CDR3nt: TGTGCCAGCAGCCCACGTACAGGGGAGGTAGAGACCCAGTACTTC; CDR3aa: CASSPRTGEVETQYF
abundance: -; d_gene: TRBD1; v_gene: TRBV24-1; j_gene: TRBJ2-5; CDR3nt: TGTGCCACCAGTGACAGCGACAGGGAAGAGACCCAGTACTTC; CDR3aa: CATSDSDREETQYF
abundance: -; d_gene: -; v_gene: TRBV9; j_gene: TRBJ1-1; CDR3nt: TGTGCCAGCAGCGTAGGCCAGGCCACTGAAGCTTTCTTT; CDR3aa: CASSVGQATEAFF
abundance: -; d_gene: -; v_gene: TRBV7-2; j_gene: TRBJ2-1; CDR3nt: TGTGCCAGCAGCTTAGATTTCACGGGAGCTGAGCAGTTCTTC; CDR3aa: CASSLDFTGAEQFF
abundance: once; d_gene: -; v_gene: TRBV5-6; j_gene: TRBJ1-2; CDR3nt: TGTGCCAGCAGCTGGCCGACAGACATCCTTCTCTATGGCTACACCTTC; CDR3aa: CASSWPTDILLYGYTF
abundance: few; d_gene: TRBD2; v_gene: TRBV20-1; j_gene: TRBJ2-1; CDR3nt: TGCAGTGCTAGTCGTCTCGCGGGAGGCCTCTCCTACAATGAGCAGTTCTTC; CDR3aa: CSASRLAGGLSYNEQFF
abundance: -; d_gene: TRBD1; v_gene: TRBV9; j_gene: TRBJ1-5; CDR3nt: TGTGCCAGCAGCGCGACAGGGGCCGCCCCCAACAATCAGCCCCAGCATTTT; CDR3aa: CASSATGAAPNNQPQHF
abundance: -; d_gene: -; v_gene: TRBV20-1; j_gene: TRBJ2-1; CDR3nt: TGCAGTGCCCCACCACTGGCCGCGGAGAACTACAATGAGCAGTTCTTC; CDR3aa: CSAPPLAAENYNEQFF
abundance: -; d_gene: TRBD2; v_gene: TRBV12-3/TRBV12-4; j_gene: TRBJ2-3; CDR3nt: TGTGCCAGCAGTTTAAAAGCGGGGGACGGTAGCACAGATACGCAGTATTTT; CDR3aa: CASSLKAGDGSTDTQYF
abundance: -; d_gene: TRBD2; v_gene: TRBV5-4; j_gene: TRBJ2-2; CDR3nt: TGTGCCAGCAGCTTGGATTTTCCAGCGGGAGCTTCGTCCGGGGAGCTGTTTTTT; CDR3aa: CASSLDFPAGASSGELFF
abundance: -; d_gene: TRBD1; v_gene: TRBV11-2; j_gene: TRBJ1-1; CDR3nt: TGTGCCAGCAATCGACAGGGTCTATCTATGAACACTGAAGCTTTCTTT; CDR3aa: CASNRQGLSMNTEAFF
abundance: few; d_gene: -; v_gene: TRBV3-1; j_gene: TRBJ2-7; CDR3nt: TGTGCCAGCAGCCAAGACAGGGTCTCCTACGAGCAGTACTTC; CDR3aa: CASSQDRVSYEQYF
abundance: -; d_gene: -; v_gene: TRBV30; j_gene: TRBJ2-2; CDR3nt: TGTGCCTGGAGTGTACGGGTGACCGGGGAGCTGTTTTTT; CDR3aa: CAWSVRVTGELFF
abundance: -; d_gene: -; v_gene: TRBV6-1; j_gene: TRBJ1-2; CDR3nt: TGTGCCAGCAGTGAGGCAGGTCCGTCTTTCTACACCTTC; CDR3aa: CASSEAGPSFYTF
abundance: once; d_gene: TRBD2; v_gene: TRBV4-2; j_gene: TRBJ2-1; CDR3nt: TGTGCCAGCAGCCGAGCTAGCGGTTTCTACAATGAGCAGTTCTTC; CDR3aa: CASSRASGFYNEQFF
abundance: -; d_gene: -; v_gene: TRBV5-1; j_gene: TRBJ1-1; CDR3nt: TGCGCCAGCAGCTGGATCCAGGGCGGTGACACTGAAGCTTTCTTT; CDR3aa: CASSWIQGGDTEAFF
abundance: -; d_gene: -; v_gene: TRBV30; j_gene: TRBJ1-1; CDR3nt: TGTGCCTGGAGTGTACAGGGGAACACTGAAGCTTTCTTT; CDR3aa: CAWSVQGNTEAFF
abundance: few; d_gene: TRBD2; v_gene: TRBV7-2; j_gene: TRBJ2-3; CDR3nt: TGTGCCAGCAGCTTAGGTGGTAGCGGGAGGTCAGATACGCAGTATTTT; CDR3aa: CASSLGGSGRSDTQYF
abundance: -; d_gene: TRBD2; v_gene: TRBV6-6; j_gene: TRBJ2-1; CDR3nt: TGTGCCAGCACCGTTGCGGGAGCCCCCTACAATGAGCAGTTCTTC; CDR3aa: CASTVAGAPYNEQFF
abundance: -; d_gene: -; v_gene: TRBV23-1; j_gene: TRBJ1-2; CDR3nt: TGCGCCAGCAGTCAATCCAGCCAGCAGGGACACTATGGCTACACCTTC; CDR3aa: CASSQSSQQGHYGYTF
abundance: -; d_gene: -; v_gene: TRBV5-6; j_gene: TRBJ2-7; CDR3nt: TGTGCCAGCAGCCCCCGGGGTGCTGCCTACGAGCAGTACTTC; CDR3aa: CASSPRGAAYEQYF
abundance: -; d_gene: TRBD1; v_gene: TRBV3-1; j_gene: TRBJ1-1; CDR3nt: TGTGCCAGCAGCCCGGGGACAGTCTACACTGAAGCTTTCTTT; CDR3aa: CASSPGTVYTEAFF
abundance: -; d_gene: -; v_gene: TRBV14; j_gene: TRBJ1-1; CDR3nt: TGTGCCAGCAGCTGGGGGAAGGACACTGAAGCTTTCTTT; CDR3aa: CASSWGKDTEAFF
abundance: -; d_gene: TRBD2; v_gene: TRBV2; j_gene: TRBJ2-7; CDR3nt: TGTGCCAGCAGACCCCTAGCGGGAGCATCCTACGAGCAGTACTTC; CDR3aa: CASRPLAGASYEQYF
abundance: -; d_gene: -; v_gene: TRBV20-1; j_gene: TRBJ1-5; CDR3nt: TGCAGTGCGGGCGGATTGGCCTATAGCAATCAGCCCCAGCATTTT; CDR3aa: CSAGGLAYSNQPQHF
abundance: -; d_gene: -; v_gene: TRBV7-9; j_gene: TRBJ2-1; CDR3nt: TGTGCCAGCAGCTTATGGACAGATGAGCAGTTCTTC; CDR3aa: CASSLWTDEQFF
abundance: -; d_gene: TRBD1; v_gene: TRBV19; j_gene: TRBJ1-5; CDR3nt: TGTGCCAGTACCGAGGGACAGAGGGGCCGACAGCCCCAGCATTTT; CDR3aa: CASTEGQRGRQPQHF
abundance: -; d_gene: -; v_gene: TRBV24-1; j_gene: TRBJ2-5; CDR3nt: TGTGCCACCAGTGATCCCGGGACTGGGACCCAGTACTTC; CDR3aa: CATSDPGTGTQYF
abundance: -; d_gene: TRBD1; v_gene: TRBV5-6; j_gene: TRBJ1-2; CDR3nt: TGTGCCAGCAGCTCGGACAGGGCGACGTATGGCTACACCTTC; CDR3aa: CASSSDRATYGYTF
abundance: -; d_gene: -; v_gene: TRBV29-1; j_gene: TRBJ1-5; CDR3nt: TGCAGCGTTGATGAAGAAGGTACTAATCAGCCCCAGCATTTT; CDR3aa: CSVDEEGTNQPQHF
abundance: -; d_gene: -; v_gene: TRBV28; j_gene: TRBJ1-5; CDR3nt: TGTGCCAGCAGTTCCGGAAGTCAGCCCCAGCATTTT; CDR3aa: CASSSGSQPQHF
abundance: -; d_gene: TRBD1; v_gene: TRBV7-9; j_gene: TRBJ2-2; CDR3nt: TGTGCCAGCAGCCCGGGACAGGGGTACACCGGGGAGCTGTTTTTT; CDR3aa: CASSPGQGYTGELFF
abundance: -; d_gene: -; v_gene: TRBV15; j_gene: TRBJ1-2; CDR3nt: TGTGCCACCAGCAGCAAGGCCGGGGTAGGGGACTATGGCTACACCTTC; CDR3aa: CATSSKAGVGDYGYTF
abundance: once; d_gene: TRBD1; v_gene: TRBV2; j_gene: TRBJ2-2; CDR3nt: TGTGCCAGCAGTGACGACAGGGGGCAAGTAAAGGGCACCGGGGAGCTGTTTTTT; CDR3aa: CASSDDRGQVKGTGELFF
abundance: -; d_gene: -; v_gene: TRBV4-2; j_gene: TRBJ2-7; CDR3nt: TGTGCCAGCAGTACAGGGGAGGCCTACGAGCAGTACTTC; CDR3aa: CASSTGEAYEQYF
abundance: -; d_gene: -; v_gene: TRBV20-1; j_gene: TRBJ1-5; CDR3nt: TGCAGTGCTAGAACCCTAGACAGTTATAGCAATCAGCCCCAGCATTTT; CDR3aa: CSARTLDSYSNQPQHF
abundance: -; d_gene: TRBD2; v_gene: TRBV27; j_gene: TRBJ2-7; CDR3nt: TGTGCCAGCAGTATATCCGCTAGCGGGGCTTCCTACGAGCAGTACTTC; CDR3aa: CASSISASGASYEQYF
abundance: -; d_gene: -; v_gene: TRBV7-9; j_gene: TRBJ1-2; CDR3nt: TGTGCCAGCAACGAAGGGTATGGCTACACCTTC; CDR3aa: CASNEGYGYTF
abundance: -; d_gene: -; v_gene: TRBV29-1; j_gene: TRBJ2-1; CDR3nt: TGCAGCGTTGACTTTCGGCAGGGGAATGAGCAGTTCTTC; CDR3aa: CSVDFRQGNEQFF
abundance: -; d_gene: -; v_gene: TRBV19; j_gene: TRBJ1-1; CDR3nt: TGTGCCAGTAGCCGGACAGTTGAAGCTTTCTTT; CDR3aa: CASSRTVEAFF
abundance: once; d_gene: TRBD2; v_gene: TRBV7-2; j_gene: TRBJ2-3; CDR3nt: TGTGCCAGCAGCTTAGCTAGCGGGGTAAATACGCAGTATTTT; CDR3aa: CASSLASGVNTQYF
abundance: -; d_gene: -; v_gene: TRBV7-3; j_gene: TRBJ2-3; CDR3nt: TGTGCCAGCAGCCCCGGGGCCCGCACAGATACGCAGTATTTT; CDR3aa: CASSPGARTDTQYF
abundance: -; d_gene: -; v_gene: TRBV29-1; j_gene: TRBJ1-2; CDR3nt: TGCAGCGCCGCCCCGGGGGCAGCAGCTAACTATGGCTACACCTTC; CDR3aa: CSAAPGAAANYGYTF
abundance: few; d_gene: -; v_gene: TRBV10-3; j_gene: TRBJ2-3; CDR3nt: TGTGCCATCAGTGAGTCGGATACGCAGTATTTT; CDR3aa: CAISESDTQYF
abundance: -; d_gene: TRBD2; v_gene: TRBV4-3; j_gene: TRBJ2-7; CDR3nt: TGCGCCAGCAGCCAACTAGCGGGAGGACGCGAGGAGCAGTACTTC; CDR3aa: CASSQLAGGREEQYF
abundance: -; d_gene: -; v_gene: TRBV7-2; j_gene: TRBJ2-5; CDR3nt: TGTGCCAGCAGCCGGGGAAAAGAGACCCAGTACTTC; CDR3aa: CASSRGKETQYF